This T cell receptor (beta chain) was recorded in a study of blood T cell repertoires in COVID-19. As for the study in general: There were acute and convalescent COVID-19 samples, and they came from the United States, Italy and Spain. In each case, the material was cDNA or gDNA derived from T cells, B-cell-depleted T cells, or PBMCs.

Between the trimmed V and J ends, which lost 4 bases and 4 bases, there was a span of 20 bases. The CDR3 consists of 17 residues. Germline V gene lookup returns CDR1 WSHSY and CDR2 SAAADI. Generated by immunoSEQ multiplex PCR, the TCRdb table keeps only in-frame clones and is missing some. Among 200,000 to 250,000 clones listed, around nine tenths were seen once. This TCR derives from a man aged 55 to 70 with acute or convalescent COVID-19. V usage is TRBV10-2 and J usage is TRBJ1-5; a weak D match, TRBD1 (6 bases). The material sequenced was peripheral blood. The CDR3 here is CASSAPPLGADNQPQHF. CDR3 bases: TGCGCCAGCAGTGCCCCCCCCTTGGGGGCGGATAATCAGCCCCAGCATTTT.